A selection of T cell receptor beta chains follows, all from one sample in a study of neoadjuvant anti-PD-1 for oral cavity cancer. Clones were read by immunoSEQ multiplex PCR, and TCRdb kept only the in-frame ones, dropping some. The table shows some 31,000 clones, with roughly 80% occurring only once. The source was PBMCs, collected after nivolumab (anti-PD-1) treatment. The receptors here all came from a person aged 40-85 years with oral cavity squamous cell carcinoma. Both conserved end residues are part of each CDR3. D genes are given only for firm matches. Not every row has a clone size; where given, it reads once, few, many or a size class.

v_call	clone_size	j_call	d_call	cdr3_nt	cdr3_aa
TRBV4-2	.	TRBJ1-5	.	TGTGCCAGCAGCCAAGAGCCCTCCGGGAGGGGCAATCAGCCCCAGCATTTT	CASSQEPSGRGNQPQHF
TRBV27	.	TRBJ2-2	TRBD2	TGTGCCAGCAGTTTATCGATATTGACTAGCCAAATATTCACCGGGGAGCTGTTTTTT	CASSLSILTSQIFTGELFF
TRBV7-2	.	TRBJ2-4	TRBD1	TGTGCCAGCAGCTCCACCCTGGACAGGGCAAACATTCAGTACTTC	CASSSTLDRANIQYF
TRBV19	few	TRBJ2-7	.	TGTGCCAGTAGTATAGTCTTAGGCTACGAGCAGTACTTC	CASSIVLGYEQYF
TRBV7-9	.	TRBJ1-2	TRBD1	TGTGCCAGCAGCTTAGGGACAGGGAACTATGGCTACACCTTC	CASSLGTGNYGYTF
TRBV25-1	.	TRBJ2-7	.	TGTGCCACCCGTACATCCTACGAGCAGTACTTC	CATRTSYEQYF
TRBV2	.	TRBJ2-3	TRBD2	TGTGCCAGCAGCCAGACTAGCGGGGTTTCAGATACGCAGTATTTT	CASSQTSGVSDTQYF
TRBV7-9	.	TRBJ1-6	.	TGTGCCAGCAGGGGCAGGAGCTCCTATAATTCACCCCTCCACTTT	CASRGRSSYNSPLHF
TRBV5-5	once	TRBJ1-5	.	TGTGCCAGCATGGACAACCCACAAGGGCAGCCCCAGCATTTT	CASMDNPQGQPQHF
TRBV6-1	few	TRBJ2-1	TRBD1	TGTGCCAGCAGTGAGGGCTTCGGGACAGGGTATATCAATGAGCAGTTCTTC	CASSEGFGTGYINEQFF
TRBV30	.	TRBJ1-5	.	TGTGCCTGGAGTCCAGACCGTCATAGCAATCAGCCCCAGCATTTT	CAWSPDRHSNQPQHF
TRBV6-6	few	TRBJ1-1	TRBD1	TGTGCCAGCAGTTACCCCGGGACAGGGGTTACTGAAGCTTTCTTT	CASSYPGTGVTEAFF
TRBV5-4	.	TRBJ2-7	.	TGTGCCAGCAGCTTGTGGGCAGGGGACCACGAGCAGTACTTC	CASSLWAGDHEQYF
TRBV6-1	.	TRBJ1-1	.	TGTGCCAACACGCCGTTCCGGGGTCTCGCTGAAGCTTTCTTT	CANTPFRGLAEAFF
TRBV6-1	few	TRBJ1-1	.	TGTGCCAGCAGGGAACAGGGCAACACTGAAGCTTTCTTT	CASREQGNTEAFF
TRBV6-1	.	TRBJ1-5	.	TGTGCCAGCACAACACCGGGTAGCAATCAGCCCCAGCATTTT	CASTTPGSNQPQHF
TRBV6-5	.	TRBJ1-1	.	TGTGCCAGCAGTTACTCCGGGGGTAGCACTGAAGCTTTCTTT	CASSYSGGSTEAFF
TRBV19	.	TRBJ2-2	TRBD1	TGTGCCACTTTTATAGGGGGGACAGGGATAAACACCGGGGAGCTGTTTTTT	CATFIGGTGINTGELFF
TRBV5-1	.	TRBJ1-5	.	TGCGCCAGCAGCTCCGCCGGATTGGACACTCAGCCCCAGCATTTT	CASSSAGLDTQPQHF
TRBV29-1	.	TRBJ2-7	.	TGCAGCGTTGAATCAAGGGGACGGAACTACGAGCAGTACTTC	CSVESRGRNYEQYF
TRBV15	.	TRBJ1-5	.	TGTGCCACCAGTTTTCGGAACCTTTATAGCAATCAGCCCCAGCATTTT	CATSFRNLYSNQPQHF
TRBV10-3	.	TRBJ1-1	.	TGTGCCATCAGTGAGTCGGGAGGGATGGGGGCTTTCTTT	CAISESGGMGAFF
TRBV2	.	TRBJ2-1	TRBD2	TGTGCCAGCAGTGAAGGATATAGCGGGGGGGCCGATGAGCAGTTCTTC	CASSEGYSGGADEQFF
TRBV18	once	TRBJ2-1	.	TGTGCCAGCTCACGGTCTGACAGCGGTGAGCAGTTCTTC	CASSRSDSGEQFF
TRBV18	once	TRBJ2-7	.	TGTGCCAGCTCACCTGACCGAGGGTTAGACGAGCAGTACTTC	CASSPDRGLDEQYF
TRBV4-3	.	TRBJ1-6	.	TGCGCCAGCAGCCAAGGTGAGGGGAACAATTCACCCCTCCACTTT	CASSQGEGNNSPLHF
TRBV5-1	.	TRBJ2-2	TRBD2	TGCGCCAGCAGCACCGGGACTACCCTCTCCGCGAGTACCGGGGAGCTGTTTTTT	CASSTGTTLSASTGELFF
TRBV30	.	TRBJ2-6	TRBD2	TGTGCCTGGAGCCTGGGACTAGGTGGGGCCAACGTCCTGACTTTC	CAWSLGLGGANVLTF
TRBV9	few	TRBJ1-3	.	TGTGCCAGCAGCGTAAACACGCAACACACCATATATTTT	CASSVNTQHTIYF
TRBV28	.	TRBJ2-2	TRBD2	TGTGCCACCGCGGGGGGGGCGAACACCGGGGAGCTGTTTTTT	CATAGGANTGELFF
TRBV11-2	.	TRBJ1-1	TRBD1	TGTGCCAGCAGCCGTCTGGGACAGGGGACGACTGAAGCTTTCTTT	CASSRLGQGTTEAFF
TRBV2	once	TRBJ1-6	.	TGTGCCAGCAGTATTCAGTATAATTCACCCCTCCACTTT	CASSIQYNSPLHF
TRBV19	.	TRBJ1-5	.	TGTGCCAGTAGTATAGATACCCGGAATCAGCCCCAGCATTTT	CASSIDTRNQPQHF
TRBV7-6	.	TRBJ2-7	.	TGTGCCAGCAGGGTCGGGACGTCCTACGAGCAGTACTTC	CASRVGTSYEQYF
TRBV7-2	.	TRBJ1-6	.	TGTGCCAGCAGCTCCGCGGTTGTGGGGGATTCACCCCTCCACTTT	CASSSAVVGDSPLHF
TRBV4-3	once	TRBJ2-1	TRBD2	TGCGCCAGCAGCCCAAGGATTGGGACTACTCCCCTCTACAATGAGCAGTTCTTC	CASSPRIGTTPLYNEQFF
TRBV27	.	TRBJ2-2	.	TGTGCCAGCAGACAGTTGGACGGGGAGCTGTTTTTT	CASRQLDGELFF
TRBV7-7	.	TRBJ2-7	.	TGTGCCAGCAGCTCCCAGGCGGCGGGCGAGCAGTACTTC	CASSSQAAGEQYF
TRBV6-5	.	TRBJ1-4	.	TGTGCCAGCAGTTACAGGAGCCCGGGGAGGGGTGAAAAACTGTTTTTT	CASSYRSPGRGEKLFF
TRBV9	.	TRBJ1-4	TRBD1	TGTGCCAGCTCTCCCGGACAGGGAACAACTAATGAAAAACTGTTTTTT	CASSPGQGTTNEKLFF
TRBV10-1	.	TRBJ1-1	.	TGCGCCAGCAGTGAGCCGGGGTACACTGAAGCTTTCTTT	CASSEPGYTEAFF
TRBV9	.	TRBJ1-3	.	TGTGCCAGCAGCGGGGGAGCGGAAAACTCTGGAAACACCATATATTTT	CASSGGAENSGNTIYF
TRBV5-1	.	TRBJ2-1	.	TGCGCCAGCAGCTTGGACGGCGGGGGCGTCGACAATGAGCAGTTCTTC	CASSLDGGGVDNEQFF
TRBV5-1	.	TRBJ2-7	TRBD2	TGCGCCAGCAGCGGGACTACGGCCTACGAGCAGTACTTC	CASSGTTAYEQYF
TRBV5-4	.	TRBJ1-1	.	TGTGCCAGCAGCTTGGAGGGGTTGAACACTGAAGCTTTCTTT	CASSLEGLNTEAFF
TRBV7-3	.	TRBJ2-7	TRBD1	TGTGCCAGCAGCTACCTACCCGGGACAGCCTCCGAGCAGTACTTC	CASSYLPGTASEQYF
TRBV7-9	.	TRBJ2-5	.	TGTGCCAGCAGCGATAGACAGGGGAGGGAAGAGACCCAGTACTTC	CASSDRQGREETQYF
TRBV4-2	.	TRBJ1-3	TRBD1	TGTGCCAGCAGCCAAGAATTACAGGGGCTCTCTGGAAACACCATATATTTT	CASSQELQGLSGNTIYF
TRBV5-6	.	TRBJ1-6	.	TGTGCCAGCAGCCCCGGGCCCCTCTCAAGGAAAAATTCACCCCTCCACTTT	CASSPGPLSRKNSPLHF
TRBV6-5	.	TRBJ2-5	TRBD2	TGTGCCAGCAGTTACCTCCCGGGGGGAGGAGAGACCCAGTACTTC	CASSYLPGGGETQYF
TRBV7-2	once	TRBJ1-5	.	TGTGCCAGCAGCTACGAGGGGGTCATTCGTCCCCAGCATTTT	CASSYEGVIRPQHF
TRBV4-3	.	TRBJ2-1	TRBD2	TGCGCCCGCCCCGGGGGGGCGGGGGGGCCGGTCTACAATGAGCAGTTCTTC	CARPGGAGGPVYNEQFF
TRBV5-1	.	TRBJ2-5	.	TGCGCCAGCAGCTTCCTCAGGGGTGTCAAAGAGACCCAGTACTTC	CASSFLRGVKETQYF
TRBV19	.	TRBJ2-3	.	TGTGCCAGTAGTATCCCCGCCAGTCCTAGCACAGATACGCAGTATTTT	CASSIPASPSTDTQYF
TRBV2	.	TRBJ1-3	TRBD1	TGTGCCAGCAGTAAAAGACAGGGGGCGCGTCCTGGAAACACCATATATTTT	CASSKRQGARPGNTIYF
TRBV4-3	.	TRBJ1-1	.	TGCGCCAGCAGCCAATTACTCGGTGGGGGGAATACTGAAGCTTTCTTT	CASSQLLGGGNTEAFF
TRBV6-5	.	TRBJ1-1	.	TGTGCCAGCAGTTACTGGGGGCCCTTGAGGAGCACTGAAGCTTTCTTT	CASSYWGPLRSTEAFF